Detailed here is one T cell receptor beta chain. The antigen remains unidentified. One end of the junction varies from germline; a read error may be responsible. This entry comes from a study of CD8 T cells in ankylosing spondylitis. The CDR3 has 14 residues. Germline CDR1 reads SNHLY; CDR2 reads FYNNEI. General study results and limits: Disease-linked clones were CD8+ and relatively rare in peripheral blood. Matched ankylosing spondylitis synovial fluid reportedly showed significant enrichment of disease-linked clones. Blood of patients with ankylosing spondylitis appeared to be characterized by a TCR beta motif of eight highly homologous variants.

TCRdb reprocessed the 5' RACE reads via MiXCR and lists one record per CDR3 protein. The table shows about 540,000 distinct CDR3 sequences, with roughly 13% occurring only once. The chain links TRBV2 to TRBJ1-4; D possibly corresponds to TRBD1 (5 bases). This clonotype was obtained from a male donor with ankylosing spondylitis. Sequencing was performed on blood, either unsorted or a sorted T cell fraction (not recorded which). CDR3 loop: CASSEDRSNAKLFF. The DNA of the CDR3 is TGTGCCAGCAGTGAAGACAGGTCTAATGCAAAACTGTTTTTT. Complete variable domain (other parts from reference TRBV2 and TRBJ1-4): EPEVTQTPSHQVTQMGQEVILRCVPISNHLYFYWYRQILGQKVEFLVSFYNNEISEKSEIFDDQFSVERPDGSNFTLKIRSTKLEDSAMYFCASSEDRSNAKLFFGSGTQLSVL.